What follows are 25 T cell receptor beta chains derived from one specimen sequenced in a study of tumor and adjacent non-tumor tissue in lung cancer. A modified ARM-PCR protocol with three rounds of nested PCR amplified TCRbeta. TCRdb ran MiXCR on the multiplex PCR reads and lists one entry per CDR3 protein. The sample comprises approximately 90,000 distinct CDR3 sequences, more than 60% of which are singletons, and approximately 15% rests with the top ten. No cell sorting was done before RNA was extracted from the tissue. Sequencing input: lung tumor tissue. Source of these receptors: a man in his 70s with non-small cell lung cancer.

This clonotype was seen only once. The missing conserved phenylalanine or tryptophan at the end of this CDR3 makes a read error likely. J is TRBJ2-7 and V is TRBV11-1; D uncertain. CDR3 length: 15 amino acids. Per germline, CDR1 SGHAT and CDR2 FQDESV (reference sequence). CDR3 DNA: TGTGTCAGCAGCCTAAGAGGACGTATCTCCTACGAGCAGTACCTT. Translating gives CVSSLRGRISYEQYL.

Note on this clonotype: The conserved phenylalanine or tryptophan normally closing the CDR3 is absent here, so this likely arose from a read error. The genes are TRBV29-1 and TRBJ2-1; no firm D call. Germline CDR1 is SQVTM and CDR2 is ANQGSEA. The CDR3 is 11 residues long. The ends were cut back, 8 bases at V and 12 bases at J, with 17 bases in the middle. The CDR3 sequence: CSTPRVVGQFL. The CDR3 DNA is TGCAGCACACCTCGGGTCGTAGGGCAGTTCCTC.

Concerning this clonotype itself: The CDR3 does not end in the conserved phenylalanine or tryptophan, so this is likely a read error. V is TRBV11-3 and J is TRBJ1-1; D is undetermined. In germline, CDR1 is SGHNT, CDR2 YENEEA. Trimming shortened V by 5 bases and J by 2 bases, and 18 bases separated the two germline ends. There are 16 residues in the CDR3. CDR3 DNA sequence: TGTGCCAGCAGCCGCAGCGAGACAAATATAAACACTGAAGCTTTCTAT. This codes for CASSRSETNINTEAFY.

This clonotype was found a few times. The J gene is TRBJ1-4, the V gene TRBV10-3; weak D call: TRBD1 (6 bases). There are 16 residues in the CDR3. Germline CDR1 is ENHRY and CDR2 is SYGVKD. Trimming pared 0 bases from V and 2 bases from J, leaving 10 bases between. CDR3: CAISESRGATNEKLFF. The CDR3 DNA is TGTGCCATCAGTGAGTCGAGGGGGGCTACTAATGAAAAACTGTTTTTT.

This clonotype appeared many times. The chain joins TRBV12-3 or TRBV12-4 to TRBJ2-3, with D tentatively TRBD2 (6 bases). The CDR3 is made up of 15 amino acids. V was clipped by 1 base and J by 2 bases, with 10 bases between them. CDR3 amino acids: CASSLGSSVTDTQYF. CDR3 coding DNA: TGTGCCAGCAGTTTAGGGTCTAGCGTCACAGATACGCAGTATTTT.

Note on this clonotype: Given a much more abundant clone one base away, this may be a read error. J is TRBJ2-1 and V is TRBV6-1; D is possibly TRBD2 (5 bases). Germline CDR1 MNHNS, CDR2 SASEGT. This CDR3 is built from 12 residues. CDR3: CATGESNNERFF. CDR3 nucleotides: TGTGCCACCGGGGAGAGCAACAATGAGCGGTTCTTC.

A remark on this clonotype: The junction and the germline gene differ at one end; a read error may be behind it. The V call is TRBV20-1, the J call TRBJ2-1, with 7 positions matching TRBD2. CDR3 length: 16 residues. Germline V lookup: CDR1 DFQATT, CDR2 SNEGSKA (reference sequence). Here the CDR3 reads CSAQGGAGDAYNEEFF. The CDR3 region has the DNA TGCAGTGCTCAAGGCGGGGCGGGAGACGCCTACAATGAGGAGTTCTTC.

As concerns this clonotype: Since no conserved phenylalanine or tryptophan closes the CDR3, a read error is the likely cause. This sequence joins TRBV11-2 and TRBJ2-7, with D possibly being TRBD1 (5 bases). Germline CDR1 is SGHAT and CDR2 is FQNNGV. Trimming stripped 7 bases from V and 3 bases from J, with 16 bases between. The CDR3 is 14 residues long. The CDR3 nucleotides are TGTGCCAGCAACGTAGGAGACAGAAACTACGAGCAGTACTTA. Translating gives CASNVGDRNYEQYL.

This clonotype showed up just a few times. A much larger clone is a single base away; this may be a read error. This chain connects TRBV29-1 to TRBJ2-1; possibly TRBD1 for D (5 bases). Germline V gene data show CDR1 as SQVTM and CDR2 as ANQGSEA. The CDR3 has 14 amino acids. This CDR3 reads CSEALWQGANGQFF. CDR3 bases: TGCAGCGAAGCTCTTTGGCAGGGTGCTAATGGGCAGTTCTTC.

By its share, this clonotype is medium-sized. The CDR3 sequence: CASSGPGDLMNTDTQYF. DNA of the CDR3: TGTGCCAGCAGTGGTCCGGGGGACTTGATGAACACAGATACGCAGTATTTT. J is TRBJ2-3 and V is TRBV11-2; D is possibly TRBD2 (6 bases). The V end lost 6 bases, the J end lost 2 bases, and 21 bases lay between the germline ends. The CDR3 consists of 17 residues. CDR1 is SGHAT, CDR2 FQNNGV, per germline. The full variable domain, in which reference TRBV11-2 and TRBJ2-3 provide the parts outside the CDR3, is EAGVAQSPRYKIIEKRQSVAFWCNPISGHATLYWYQQILGQGPKLLIQFQNNGVVDDSQLPKDRFSAERLKGVDSTLKIQPAKLEDSAVYLCASSGPGDLMNTDTQYFGPGTRLTVL.

With regard to this clonotype: One end of the junction fails to match germline, which may point to a read error. V gene TRBV11-2 combines with J gene TRBJ2-7; possibly TRBD2 for D (6 bases). In germline, CDR1 is SGHAT, CDR2 FQNNGV. The CDR3 contains 15 residues. The CDR3 DNA sequence: TGTGCATGCAGCTTAGATAAGGGAGGACGCTACGAGGAGTACTTC. Protein: CACSLDKGGRYEEYF.

In the case of this clonotype: One end of the junction fails to match germline, which may point to a read error. The chain uses TRBV11-2 and TRBJ2-2, with D unclear. This CDR3 has 14 residues. Germline assignment: CDR1 SGHAT and CDR2 FQNNGV. CDR3 region: CASSLQAWAEELFF. CDR3 DNA sequence: TGTGCCAGCAGCTTACAAGCCTGGGCAGAGGAGCTCTTTTTT.

With respect to this clonotype: The junction does not match germline at one end; this may be a read error. This chain links TRBV11-3 with TRBJ2-5, with D perhaps given as TRBD1 or TRBD2 (5 bases each). The germline CDR1 and CDR2 sequences are SGHNT and YENEEA. The CDR3 has 14 amino acids. The CDR3 DNA reads TGTGCCAGCAGCTTACGGGGCCCCCAAGAGACCCAGTGCTTC. The encoded protein is CASSLRGPQETQCF.

This clonotype was recorded at least ten times. The V gene is TRBV20-1, the J gene TRBJ1-4, with no clear D. V lost 1 base, J lost 3 bases, and 6 bases lay in between. The CDR3 is made up of 13 amino acids. Germline V CDR1 and CDR2: DFQATT, SNEGSKA (reference sequence). CDR3 nucleotides: TGCAGTGCTAGAGGGTCGTCTAATGAAAAACTGTTTTTT. It is translated as CSARGSSNEKLFF.

In this sample, this clonotype turned up many times. The V gene is TRBV20-1, the J gene TRBJ2-1; 10 bases agree with TRBD1. Germline-derived CDR1 and CDR2 are DFQATT and SNEGSKA (reference sequence). V dropped 6 bases and J dropped 6; count of bases not matched to a gene: 5. This CDR3 is built from 13 residues. The CDR3 DNA follows: TGCAGTGCAACCGGGACAGGGGTCAATGAGCAGTTCTTC. It is translated as CSATGTGVNEQFF.

For this clonotype: At one end, the junction sequence differs from germline, possibly due to a read error. This chain joins TRBV28 and TRBJ2-5, with D perhaps matching TRBD1 or TRBD2 (6 bases each). Per the germline V gene, CDR1 is MDHEN and CDR2 is SYDVKM. This CDR3 has 15 residues. This CDR3 reads CARSQGGSDQETQYF. CDR3 in DNA: TGTGCCAGATCCCAAGGGGGGTCTGACCAGGAGACCCAGTACTTC.

Concerning this clonotype itself: Because it lacks the conserved phenylalanine or tryptophan at the end, this CDR3 is likely a read error. No DNA is shown, since the ends of the CDR3 on it are uncertain; the CDR3 is the one TCRdb lists. The chain combines TRBV29-1 with TRBJ2-7; the listed D gene, TRBD1, was not tested against the DNA. CDR1 and CDR2 from the germline V gene are SQVTM and ANQGSEA. The CDR3 sequence runs 12 residues, both termini included. CDR3 region: CSLEVYLTGKYL.

About this clonotype: At one of its ends the junction is not consistent with the germline gene, which may arise from a read error. V is TRBV28 and J is TRBJ1-2; no reliable D call. Germline lookup yields CDR1 MDHEN and CDR2 SYDVKM. The CDR3 is 12 residues long. The CDR3 DNA sequence: TGTGACAGCAGCCTGGGAGTAGTTGACTACACCTTC. It encodes CDSSLGVVDYTF.

V gene TRBV27 combines with J gene TRBJ2-7; 11 bases match TRBD2. Germline V gene data show CDR1 as MNHEY and CDR2 as SMNVEV (reference sequence). The CDR3 has 14 amino acids. Trimming cost V 6 bases and J 4 bases; bases outside gene matches: 5. CDR3: CASSRTSGGYEQYF. The CDR3 bases are TGTGCCAGCAGCAGAACTAGCGGGGGTTACGAGCAGTACTTC.

In regard to this clonotype: Its ends do not fully match the called genes, so a read error is possible. CDR3 DNA: TGTGCCAACAGTTTTCCGCCTCCCTCGGAGGGGTTCGATCAGCCCCAGCAGTTT. Translation gives CANSFPPPSEGFDQPQQF. The J gene is TRBJ1-5, the V gene TRBV6-5; D might be TRBD1 (5 bases). The CDR3 spans 18 residues. CDR1 and CDR2 from the germline V gene are MNHEY and SVGAGI.

Ten or more counts support this clonotype. The chain recombines TRBV29-1 with TRBJ1-1; TRBD1 might be the D (5 bases). The CDR3 runs to 14 residues. The V gene lost 3 bases and the J gene lost 6 bases, with 17 bases spanning the gap. Germline V gene sequence: CDR1 SQVTM, CDR2 ANQGSEA. CDR3 in DNA: TGCAGCGTTGAGTTGGGGGGGTTAGTATCTGAAGCTTTCTTT. This sequence encodes CSVELGGLVSEAFF.

Of note for this clonotype: This may be a read error, as it is one base from a much larger clone. The rearrangement links TRBV5-1 to TRBJ1-3; 9 positions match TRBD1. The J segment lost 2 bases and the V segment lost 4 bases, leaving 10 bases of the junction unmatched. The CDR3 is 17 amino acids. Looked up from germline, CDR1 is SGHRS and CDR2 is YFSETQ. The DNA of the CDR3 is TGCGCCAGCAGCACCGGGACAGGGCGACACGCTGGAAACACCATATATTTT. Translated, it gives CASSTGTGRHAGNTIYF.

This clonotype has more than one count but fewer than ten. The chain carries TRBV10-3 and TRBJ2-7, with TRBD1 matching 8 bases. The V gene's germline CDR1 is ENHRY and CDR2 SYGVKD. The CDR3 spans 16 residues. J was trimmed by 1 base and V by 4 bases; bases with no gene match: 9. Here the CDR3 DNA reads TGTGCCATCAGTGCGGTGGGGGGACAGGAGTCCTACGAGCAGTACTTC. This translates into CAISAVGGQESYEQYF.

This clonotype was detected only a few times. V gene TRBV2 combines with J gene TRBJ1-2; no reliable D call. Germline CDR1 reads SNHLY; CDR2 reads FYNNEI. V lost 8 bases and J lost 5, with 12 bases in between. This CDR3 has 12 amino acids. The CDR3 DNA sequence: TGTGCCAGCTGGGGTAGTTGGTATGGCTACACCTTC. Protein sequence: CASWGSWYGYTF.

A note on this clonotype: At one boundary the junction diverges from the germline segment, which might be a read error. CDR3 in amino acids: CASSYGPDYDYTF. DNA of the CDR3: TGTGCCAGCAGTTACGGGCCGGACTATGACTACACCTTC. The chain couples TRBV6-5 to TRBJ1-2, with D hard to call. Germline loops: CDR1 MNHEY, CDR2 SVGAGI. The CDR3 extends over 13 amino acids.